This T cell receptor beta chain is drawn from a study of cytomegalovirus exposure and HLA in healthy donors. Study-wide points: In the roughly 130 validation repertoires, a later analysis found that first-cohort TCR clusters tended to co-occur. Specificity of a few CMV-associated chains for CMV antigens was verified in vitro. Cytomegalovirus status, reportedly, was diagnosed with high specificity and sensitivity by the classifier.

Method: immunoSEQ multiplex PCR; TCRdb's copy keeps in-frame clones and lacks some. This repertoire shows some 170,000 clones, about 87% found once; its top ten account for roughly 1.5%. V lost 7 bases and J lost 7, with 14 bases in between. Looked up from germline, CDR1 is MNHNY and CDR2 is SVGAGI (reference sequence). The CDR3 extends over 13 amino acids. Comment on this clone: The antigen remains unidentified.

The donors were part of the validation cohort of 100 to 150 subjects. That cohort was separate from the first cohort, which comprised 700 or so subjects. The chain has TRBV6-6 and TRBJ1-5; no clear D. The receptor was isolated from a woman aged 25-40 years in good health and CMV-seronegative. The sample taken for sequencing was PBMCs. CDR3 in DNA: TGTGCCAGCACCGAATACCCGGGACAGCCCCAGCATTTT. This sequence encodes CASTEYPGQPQHF.